Listed here are 13 T cell receptor beta chains from one sample, sequenced in a study of cytomegalovirus exposure and HLA in healthy donors (dated by TCRdb to 2015 to 2018). Libraries were constructed by the immunoSEQ multiplex PCR assay. A mixture of 60 forward primers for TCR Vbeta segments and 13 reverse primers for TCR Jbeta segments was used in the multiplex PCR. In its TCRdb copy, this immuneACCESS table keeps in-frame sequences only and misses some clones. Where compared with another copy, unresolved V genes explain less than half of these, and the others have no known cause. In all, the sample holds more than 100,000 clones, and around 60% of those were seen once. The leading ten clones occupy approximately 11% of the sample. What was sequenced was PBMCs. These receptors were obtained from a middle-aged man in good health and CMV-seropositive.

The CDR3 sequence: CASSLLGDKQNEQFF. CDR3 sequence (DNA): TGCGCCAGCAGCTTGCTTGGGGACAAACAAAATGAGCAGTTCTTC. The V call is TRBV5-1, the J call TRBJ2-1; D possibly corresponds to TRBD1 (6 bases). CDR1 and CDR2 from the germline V gene are SGHRS and YFSETQ. Between the trimmed V and J ends, which lost 1 base and 7 bases, there was a span of 15 bases. This CDR3 is 15 amino acids long.

The chain couples TRBV2 to TRBJ2-2, with D possibly being TRBD1 (5 bases). The V end lost 6 bases, the J end lost 3 bases, and 5 bases lay between the germline ends. The germline CDR1 and CDR2 sequences are SNHLY and FYNNEI. CDR3 length: 12 residues. CDR3 sequence (DNA): TGTGCCAGCAGAGGGGACACCGGGGAGCTGTTTTTT. As protein: CASRGDTGELFF.

In this sample, this clone turned up a few times. The chain has TRBV12-5 and TRBJ2-5; 9 bases are shared with TRBD2. The V and J ends lost 6 bases and 5 bases, in that order; junction bases with no gene match: 13. The length of the CDR3 is 16 residues. Germline-derived CDR1 and CDR2 are LGHNT and FRNRAP. The CDR3 DNA reads as TGTGCTAGTGGCGGGGCTCAGCGGGGGGCGGGGGAGACCCAGTACTTC. Its translation is CASGGAQRGAGETQYF.

The chain couples TRBV27 to TRBJ1-2, with TRBD1 matching 9 bases. Trimming took 6 bases from V and 7 from J; bases not matched to a gene: 6. The CDR3 is 13 amino acids. The germline V gene has CDR1 MNHEY and CDR2 SMNVEV (reference sequence). The CDR3 region is CASSYDRGGGYTF. In nucleotides, the CDR3 is TGTGCCAGCAGCTACGACAGGGGGGGTGGCTACACCTTC.

This clone occurred a few times. This chain uses TRBV4-3 with TRBJ2-5; TRBD2 matches at 9 bases. The DNA end is more similar to TRBJ2-7, so the J call may be wrong. The CDR3 spans 16 residues. The V gene's germline CDR1 is LGHNA and CDR2 YSLEER. CDR3 amino acids: CASSHLAGIHSYEQYF. The CDR3 bases are TGCGCCAGCAGCCACCTAGCGGGGATTCACTCCTACGAGCAGTACTTC.

This chain connects TRBV27 to TRBJ1-5, with 11 nucleotides matching TRBD1. Per germline, CDR1 MNHEY and CDR2 SMNVEV (reference sequence). V was clipped by 2 bases and J by 4 bases; unmatched bases: 10. The CDR3 runs 18 residues. In DNA, the CDR3 is TGTGCCAGCAGTTTAAGGACAGGGGGCATCGATGGGAATCAGCCCCAGCATTTT. This encodes CASSLRTGGIDGNQPQHF.

The CDR3 here is CASSPWQIPYNEQFF. The CDR3 nucleotides are TGTGCCAGCAGCCCTTGGCAGATCCCCTACAATGAGCAGTTCTTC. The chain uses TRBV9 and TRBJ2-1, with no clear D. The CDR3 is 15 amino acids. CDR1 SGDLS and CDR2 YYNGEE come from the germline V gene. V gave up 4 bases and J gave up 2 bases, with 13 bases separating them.

This chain connects TRBV5-4 to TRBJ2-7; 13 bases map to TRBD2. The CDR3 has 17 amino acids. Per the germline V gene, CDR1 is SGHNT and CDR2 is YYREEE (reference sequence). Trimming took 0 bases from V and 0 from J; bases not matched to a gene: 3. In nucleotides, the CDR3 is TGTGCCAGCAGCTTGGGACTAGCGGGAGGTGGCTCCTACGAGCAGTACTTC. Translating it yields CASSLGLAGGGSYEQYF.

This clone was seen only a few times. The V gene is TRBV19, the J gene TRBJ1-2; D may be TRBD1 (5 bases). The CDR3 covers 16 residues. The V gene lost 5 bases and the J gene lost 4 bases, with 20 bases spanning the gap. Germline assignment: CDR1 LNHDA and CDR2 SQIVND (reference sequence). The CDR3 DNA sequence: TGTGCCAGTAGTGGCAGGGTCGCCGCTAAGTTCTATGGCTACACCTTC. It yields the protein CASSGRVAAKFYGYTF. The variable domain in full, completed from reference TRBV19 and TRBJ1-2, reads DGGITQSPKYLFRKEGQNVTLSCEQNLNHDAMYWYRQDPGQGLRLIYYSQIVNDFQKGDIAEGYSVSREKKESFPLTVTSAQKNPTAFYLCASSGRVAAKFYGYTFGSGTRLTVV.

About this clone: One end of the junction is discordant with germline, which a read error may explain. The chain carries TRBV7-7 and TRBJ2-7; D is possibly TRBD1 (5 bases). This CDR3 spans 13 amino acids. Germline V gene sequence: CDR1 SSHAT, CDR2 FNYEAQ (reference sequence). As DNA, the CDR3 is TGTGCCAGCAGCCTACGGACAAACGACGAGCAGCACTTC. This codes for CASSLRTNDEQHF.

This chain uses TRBV7-2 with TRBJ2-2, with 7 bases lining up with TRBD2. Germline V gene sequence: CDR1 SGHTA, CDR2 FQGNSA. The CDR3 contains 16 residues. V shed 2 bases, J shed 6 bases, and the junction held 9 bases outside the gene matches. The CDR3 protein is CASSLLSAGRAGELFF. Here the CDR3 DNA reads TGTGCCAGCAGCTTACTCTCCGCAGGGAGGGCCGGGGAGCTGTTTTTT.

The rearrangement uses TRBV4-1 and TRBJ2-1, with TRBD2 matching 11 bases. The CDR3 runs to 18 residues. Germline-derived CDR1 and CDR2 are MGHRA and YSYEKL. The trim removed 0 bases at V and 1 base at J, leaving 5 bases unmatched. This CDR3 is CASSQERSGGVSYNEQFF. Here the CDR3 DNA reads TGCGCCAGCAGCCAAGAACGTAGCGGGGGGGTTTCCTACAATGAGCAGTTCTTC.

The rearrangement joins TRBV6-1 to TRBJ1-4; no definite D call. Germline loops: CDR1 MNHNS, CDR2 SASEGT. The V gene lost 4 bases and the J gene lost 8 bases, with 20 bases spanning the gap. The CDR3 sequence is 16 residues long. Written as DNA, the CDR3 is TGTGCCAGCAGTGGCCCAGCGGGAAGGGTCGGGGAAAAACTGTTTTTT. This codes for CASSGPAGRVGEKLFF.